This T cell receptor (beta chain) is drawn from a study of vaccination and CD4 T cells after COVID-19. Study-level results: The authors studied relatively few convalescent patients and analyzed no early post-infection timepoints.

For this clonotype: Its cognate antigen is unknown.

The CDR3 is 15 residues long. The V end lost 6 bases, the J end lost 2 bases, and 15 bases lay between the germline ends. Per the germline V gene, CDR1 is SEHNR and CDR2 is FQNEAQ (reference sequence). Researchers used the Oncomine TCR Beta short-read assay to sequence DNA from cultured CD4+ T cells. MiXCR, run by TCRdb on the PCR reads, gives a single entry per CDR3 protein. Found here are about 12,000 distinct CDR3 sequences, 44% of them singletons; the top ten hold about 6.8%. Treatment in this sample: roughly 10-day PBMC culture with coronavirus spike peptide pools or control peptides (ViraFEST assay). In this cohort, PCR tests turned positive between March and December 2020, predating US Alpha, Beta and Delta variants.

The chain couples TRBV7-9 to TRBJ2-3; TRBD1 or TRBD2 may be the D gene (5 bases each). Specimen: CD4+ T cells from blood, cultured in vitro. The clonotype was recovered from a human donor who had recovered from COVID-19. The CDR3 region is CASRTRDGSTDTQYF. The CDR3 nucleotides are TGTGCCAGCAGGACCCGGGACGGCTCCACAGATACGCAGTATTTT.